One T cell receptor (beta chain) is described in this entry. TCRdb's table, derived via immunoSEQ multiplex PCR, lists solely in-frame clones and lacks some. Altogether roughly 80,000 clones are present, about 90% being singletons, with the ten largest covering approximately 6%. The data are from a study of control samples from healthy donors and cancer patients. Trimming removed 6 bases from V and 2 bases from J, with 20 bases in between. Germline lookup yields CDR1 SGDLS and CDR2 YYNGEE. The CDR3 covers 16 residues. The gene calls are TRBV9 and TRBJ1-1; D is possibly TRBD1 (5 bases). The sequence came from a man aged 50 to 60 in good health. Material for sequencing was blood. Here the CDR3 DNA reads TGTGCCAGCACGCAGGTACGGTCCAGGGTAAACACTGAAGCTTTCTTT. Amino acid sequence: CASTQVRSRVNTEAFF. The full variable domain, rest sourced from reference TRBV9 and TRBJ1-1, is DSGVTQTPKHLITATGQRVTLRCSPRSGDLSVYWYQQSLDQGLQFLIQYYNGEERAKGNILERFSAQQFPDLHSELNLSSLELGDSALYFCASTQVRSRVNTEAFFGQGTRLTVV.